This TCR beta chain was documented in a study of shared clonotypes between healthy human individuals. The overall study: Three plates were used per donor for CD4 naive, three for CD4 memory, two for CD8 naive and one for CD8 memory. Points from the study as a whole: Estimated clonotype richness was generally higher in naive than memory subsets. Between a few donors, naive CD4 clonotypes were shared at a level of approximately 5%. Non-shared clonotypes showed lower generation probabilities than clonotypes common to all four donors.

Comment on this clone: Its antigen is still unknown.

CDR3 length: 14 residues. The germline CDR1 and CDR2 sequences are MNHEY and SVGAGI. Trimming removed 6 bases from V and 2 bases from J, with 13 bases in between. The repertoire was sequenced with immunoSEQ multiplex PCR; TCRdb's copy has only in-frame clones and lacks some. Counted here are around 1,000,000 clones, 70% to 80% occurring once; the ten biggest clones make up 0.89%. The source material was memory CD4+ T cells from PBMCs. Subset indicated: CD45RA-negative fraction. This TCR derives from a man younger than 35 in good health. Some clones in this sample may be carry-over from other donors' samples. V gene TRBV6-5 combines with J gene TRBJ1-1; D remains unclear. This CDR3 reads CASSQGLGNTEAFF. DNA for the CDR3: TGTGCCAGCAGCCAAGGCCTGGGCAACACTGAAGCTTTCTTT.